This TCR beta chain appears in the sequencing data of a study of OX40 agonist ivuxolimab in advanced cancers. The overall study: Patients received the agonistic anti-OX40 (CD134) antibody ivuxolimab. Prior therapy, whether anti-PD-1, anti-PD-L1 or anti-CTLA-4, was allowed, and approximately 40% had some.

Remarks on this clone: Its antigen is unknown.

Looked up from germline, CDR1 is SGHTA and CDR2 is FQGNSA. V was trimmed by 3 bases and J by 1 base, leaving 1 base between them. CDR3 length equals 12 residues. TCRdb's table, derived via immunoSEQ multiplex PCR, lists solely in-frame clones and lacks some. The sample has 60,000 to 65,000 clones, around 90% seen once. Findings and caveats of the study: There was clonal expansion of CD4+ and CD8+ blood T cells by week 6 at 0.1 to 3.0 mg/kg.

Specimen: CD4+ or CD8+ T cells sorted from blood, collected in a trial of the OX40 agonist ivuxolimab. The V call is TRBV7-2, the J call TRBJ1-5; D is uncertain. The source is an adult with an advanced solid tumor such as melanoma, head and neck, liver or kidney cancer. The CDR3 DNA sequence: TGTGCCAGCAGCTTGAGCAATCAGCCCCAGCATTTT. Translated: CASSLSNQPQHF.